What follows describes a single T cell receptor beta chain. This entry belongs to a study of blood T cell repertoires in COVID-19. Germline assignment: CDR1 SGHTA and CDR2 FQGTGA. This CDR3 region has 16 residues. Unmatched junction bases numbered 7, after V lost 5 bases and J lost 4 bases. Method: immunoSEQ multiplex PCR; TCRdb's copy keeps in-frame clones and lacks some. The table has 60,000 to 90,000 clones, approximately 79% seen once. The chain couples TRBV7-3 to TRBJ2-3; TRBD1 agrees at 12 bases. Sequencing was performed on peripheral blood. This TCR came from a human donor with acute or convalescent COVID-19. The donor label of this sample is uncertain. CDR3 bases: TGTGCCAGCAGCGAAGGGACAGGGGGCCCGTCAGATACGCAGTATTTT. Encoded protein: CASSEGTGGPSDTQYF. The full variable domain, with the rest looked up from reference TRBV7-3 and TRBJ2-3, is GAGVSQTPSNKVTEKGKYVELRCDPISGHTALYWYRQSLGQGPEFLIYFQGTGAADDSGLPNDRFFAVRPEGSVSTLKIQRTERGDSAVYLCASSEGTGGPSDTQYFGPGTRLTVL.